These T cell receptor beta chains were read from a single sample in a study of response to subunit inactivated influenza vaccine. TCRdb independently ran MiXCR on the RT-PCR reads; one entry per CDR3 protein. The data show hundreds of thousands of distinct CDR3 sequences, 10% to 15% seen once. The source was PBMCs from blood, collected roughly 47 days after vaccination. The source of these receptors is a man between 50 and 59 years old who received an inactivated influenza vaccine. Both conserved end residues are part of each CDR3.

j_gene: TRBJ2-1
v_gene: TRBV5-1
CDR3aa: CASSLGVAGDEQFF

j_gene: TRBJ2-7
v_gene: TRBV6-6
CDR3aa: CASKALRGGEQYF

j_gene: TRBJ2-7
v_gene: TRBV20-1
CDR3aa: CSASVRDISYEQYF

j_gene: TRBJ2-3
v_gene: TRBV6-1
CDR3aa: CASSDPLAPSTDTQYF

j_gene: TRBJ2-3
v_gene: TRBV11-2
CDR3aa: CASSSRTRFNTDTQYF

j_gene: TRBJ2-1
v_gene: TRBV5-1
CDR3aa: CASSLALGINEQFF

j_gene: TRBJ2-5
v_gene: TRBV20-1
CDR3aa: CSAAQVAFQETQYF

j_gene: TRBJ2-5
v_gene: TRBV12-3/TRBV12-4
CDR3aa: CASSLTRTGRETQYF

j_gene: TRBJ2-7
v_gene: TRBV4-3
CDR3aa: CASSQDKYYEQYF

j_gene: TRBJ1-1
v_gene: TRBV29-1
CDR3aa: CSTSQTATNTEAFF

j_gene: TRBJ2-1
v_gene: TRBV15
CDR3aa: CATSRGLAGGRVPRAYNEQFF

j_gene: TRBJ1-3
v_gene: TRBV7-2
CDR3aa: CASSLQGVGGNTIYF

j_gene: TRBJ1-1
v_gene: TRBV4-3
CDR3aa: CASSHHNRGNTEAFF

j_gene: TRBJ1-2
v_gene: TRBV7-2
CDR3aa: CASSESLGVGIYGYTF

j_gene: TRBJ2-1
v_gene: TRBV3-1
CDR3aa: CASSLSGGPWNEQFF

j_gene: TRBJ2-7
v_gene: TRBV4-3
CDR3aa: CASSQVSDRSSYEQYF

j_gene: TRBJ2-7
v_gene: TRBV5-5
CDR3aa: CASRYRDTTSYEQYF

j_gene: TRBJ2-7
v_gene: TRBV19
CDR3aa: CASSPVRGVSYEQYF

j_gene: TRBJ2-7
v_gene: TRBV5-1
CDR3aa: CASSLSGTSVTYEQYF

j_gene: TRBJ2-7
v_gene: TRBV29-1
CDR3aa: CSVEDSTSGSYEQYF

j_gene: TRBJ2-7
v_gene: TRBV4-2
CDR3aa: CASSQEGNGLPYEQYF

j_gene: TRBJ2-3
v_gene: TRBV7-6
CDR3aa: CASSRLAGQADTQYF

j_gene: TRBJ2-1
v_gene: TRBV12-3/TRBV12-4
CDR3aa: CASSSADPVTDHEQFF

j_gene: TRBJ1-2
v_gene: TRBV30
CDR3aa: CAWVRTGGGYTF

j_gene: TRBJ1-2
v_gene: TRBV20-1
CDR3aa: CSAGTGNGYTF

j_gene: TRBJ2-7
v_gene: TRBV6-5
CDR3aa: CASSYSRGAGVWEQYF